This T cell receptor beta chain originates from a study of cytomegalovirus exposure and HLA in healthy donors. This PCR relied on a set of 60 Vbeta primers and 13 Jbeta primers. Libraries were prepared by immunoSEQ multiplex PCR; TCRdb keeps only in-frame clonotypes and omits some of them. This sample has 60,000 to 70,000 clones, with approximately 80% found just once. This clone was seen a handful of times. No antigen is known for it. General study points: Researchers catalogued 164 TCR beta chains as cytomegalovirus-associated. Later, an analysis found that common viral pathogens appeared to be linked with several of the most significant clusters. The productive fraction for most TCR beta V segments was about 90% or about 30% in an earlier analysis. CMV serostatus was the only recorded immune exposure for donors.

The V end lost 4 bases, the J end lost 7 bases, and 13 bases lay between the germline ends. The CDR3 totals 13 residues. CDR1 is SGHDN, CDR2 FVKESK, per germline. The sequence was collected from a woman in her thirties in good health and CMV-seronegative. This sequence joins TRBV14 and TRBJ1-2, with a tentative D call TRBD1 (6 bases). The sequencing input was PBMCs. The DNA for the CDR3 is TGTGCCAGCAGCCTGGACAGTAGGTTTGGCTACACCTTC. This gives the protein CASSLDSRFGYTF. Using reference TRBV14 and TRBJ1-2 for the parts outside the CDR3, the full variable domain is EAGVTQFPSHSVIEKGQTVTLRCDPISGHDNLYWYRRVMGKEIKFLLHFVKESKQDESGMPNNRFLAERTGGTYSTLKVQPAELEDSGVYFCASSLDSRFGYTFGSGTRLTVV.